The 14 T cell receptor beta chains reported below all come from one sample, sequenced in a study of T cell responses to AZD1222 COVID-19 vaccine. Profiled with immunoSEQ multiplex PCR; TCRdb holds only in-frame clones, not every one. Of roughly 160,000 clones listed, roughly 89% were seen once; the top ten hold about 1.6%. The material sequenced was peripheral blood, taken on day 0 of AZD1222 vaccination. The origin of the receptors is an adult in good health.

This clone has just one count. The CDR3 DNA is TGTGCCAGCAGCCAAGTGTCCGGGAGGTCTGGAAACACCATATATTTT. Encoded protein: CASSQVSGRSGNTIYF. The chain employs TRBV4-2 and TRBJ1-3; no firm D call. Looked up from germline, CDR1 is LGHNA and CDR2 is YNFKEQ. Trimming took off 1 base at V and 1 base at J, with 11 bases between the two ends. The CDR3 length is 16 residues.

The chain has TRBV2 and TRBJ2-5; D unresolved. The CDR3 length is 12 residues. Trimming cost V 7 bases and J 5 bases, with 11 bases left between them. CDR1 is SNHLY, CDR2 FYNNEI, per germline. CDR3 nucleotides: TGTGCCAGCAACAAAGTAGGGGAGACCCAGTACTTC. Encoded protein: CASNKVGETQYF.

This clone was counted once. This chain connects TRBV10-2 to TRBJ2-5; TRBD2 agrees at 8 bases. CDR1 is WSHSY, CDR2 SAAADI, per germline. With 2 bases clipped from V and 2 bases from J, the junction kept 7 bases outside the gene matches. The CDR3 spans 16 residues. The CDR3 coding sequence is TGCGCCAGCAGTGAGACCCGACTAGCGCTACAAGAGACCCAGTACTTC. This sequence encodes CASSETRLALQETQYF.

In this sample, this clone turned up once. The V call is TRBV7-9, the J call TRBJ1-3; no clear D gene. V shed 2 bases and J shed 0 bases, with 8 bases lying between them. Germline lookup yields CDR1 SEHNR and CDR2 FQNEAQ (reference sequence). The CDR3 contains 15 residues. CDR3 DNA sequence: TGTGCCAGCAGCTTATTTCAGAGCTCTGGAAACACCATATATTTT. Encoded protein: CASSLFQSSGNTIYF. Complete variable domain (other parts from reference TRBV7-9 and TRBJ1-3): DTGVSQNPRHKITKRGQNVTFRCDPISEHNRLYWYRQTLGQGPEFLTYFQNEAQLEKSRLLSDRFSAERPKGSFSTLEIQRTEQGDSAMYLCASSLFQSSGNTIYFGEGSWLTVV.

V gene TRBV3-1 (or the pseudogene TRBV3-2) combines with J gene TRBJ2-2; D call uncertain. The V end lost 1 base, the J end lost 2 bases, and 8 bases lay between the germline ends. Per the germline V gene, CDR1 is LGHDT and CDR2 is YNNKEL (reference sequence). The CDR3 length is 15 residues. The CDR3 coding sequence is TGTGCCAGCAGCCAAGGCCTGGGAAACACCGGGGAGCTGTTTTTT. It codes for CASSQGLGNTGELFF.

The V call is TRBV2, the J call TRBJ1-6, with TRBD1 matching 8 bases. The CDR3 is 18 amino acids. CDR1 and CDR2 (germline): SNHLY, FYNNEI. V trimming: 5 bases; J trimming: 1 base; junction bases outside the gene matches: 10. CDR3 coding DNA: TGTGCCAGCAGTTACGACAGGGGCGCAGGGTCCTATAATTCACCCCTCCACTTT. This codes for CASSYDRGAGSYNSPLHF.

This clone came up once. The chain employs TRBV9 and TRBJ1-4; TRBD1 agrees at 7 bases. The germline V gene has CDR1 SGDLS and CDR2 YYNGEE. The CDR3 spans 17 residues. V shed 1 base and J 7 bases; nucleotides not matched to a gene: 13. The CDR3 DNA reads as TGTGCCAGCAGCGTATCTGAGGGGACAGCGGAGTTTGAAAAACTGTTTTTT. Translation: CASSVSEGTAEFEKLFF.

The chain is built from TRBV6-5 and TRBJ2-2, with D perhaps given as TRBD1 or TRBD2 (5 bases each). This CDR3 contains 16 residues. From germline, CDR1 is MNHEY and CDR2 SVGAGI. The V end was cut by 0 bases, the J end by 4 bases, with 12 bases between. The CDR3 region has the DNA TGTGCCAGCAGTTACTCGGCCGGGGACGTCACCGGGGAGCTGTTTTTT. Protein sequence: CASSYSAGDVTGELFF.

This clone appeared a single time. V and J are TRBV6-5 and TRBJ2-7; D is unclear. The CDR3 length is 16 residues. The germline V gene encodes CDR1 MNHEY and CDR2 SVGAGI. Trimming shortened V by 0 bases and J by 0 bases, and 12 bases separated the two germline ends. In nucleotides, the CDR3 is TGTGCCAGCAGTTACTCGAGGCGTATTAGCTCCTACGAGCAGTACTTC. This translates into CASSYSRRISSYEQYF.

The chain uses TRBV29-1 and TRBJ1-5; D not certain. This CDR3 is 13 amino acids long. In germline, CDR1 is SQVTM, CDR2 ANQGSEA. V gave up 5 bases and J gave up 0 bases, with 8 bases separating them. The CDR3: CSVQGFSNQPQHF. CDR3 nucleotide sequence: TGCAGCGTTCAAGGGTTTAGCAATCAGCCCCAGCATTTT.

The V call is TRBV6-1, the J call TRBJ1-2; perhaps TRBD1 as D (6 bases). Per germline, CDR1 MNHNS and CDR2 SASEGT. This CDR3 has 14 amino acids. V was shortened by 2 bases and J by 3 bases, with 10 bases between the two germline ends. The CDR3 region is CASSEQGSYYGYTF. The CDR3 bases are TGTGCCAGCAGTGAACAGGGGTCCTACTATGGCTACACCTTC.

CDR3 sequence reads: CASSNRDRRGYTF. The CDR3 nucleotides read TGTGCCAGCAGCAACCGGGACAGGAGGGGCTACACCTTC. J is TRBJ1-2 and V is TRBV7-2; 8 bases fit TRBD1. This CDR3 is built from 13 residues. The V gene end was trimmed by 5 bases and the J gene end by 8 bases; junction bases not matched to a gene: 7. CDR1 is SGHTA and CDR2 is FQGNSA in the germline V gene.

The chain uses TRBV7-9 and TRBJ1-4; D unresolved. The CDR3 consists of 15 residues. V lost 1 base and J lost 4, with 10 bases in between. Germline loops: CDR1 SEHNR, CDR2 FQNEAQ (reference sequence). CDR3 in DNA: TGTGCCAGCAGCTTAGTACAGTCGGTTAATGAAAAACTGTTTTTT. Amino acid sequence: CASSLVQSVNEKLFF.

V is TRBV7-2 and J is TRBJ1-3; D call uncertain. The CDR3 runs to 13 residues. Germline V gene sequence: CDR1 SGHTA, CDR2 FQGNSA. Trimming cost V 7 bases and J 2 bases, with 9 bases left between them. CDR3 in amino acids: CASTLRPGNTIYF. The CDR3 nucleotides are TGTGCCAGCACCCTTCGGCCTGGAAACACCATATATTTT.